The rows below give T cell receptor beta chains drawn from one sample of a study of blood T cell repertoires in COVID-19. Produced via immunoSEQ multiplex PCR; TCRdb's table is partial and in-frame only. The sample contains around 120,000 clones, approximately 88% of which appear only once. The sample was peripheral blood. The receptors shown here come from a man aged 45-65 years with acute or convalescent COVID-19. Both conserved end residues are part of each CDR3. D genes are given only for firm matches. Size tells how often a clone was seen (once, few, many) or the class of an expanded clone, and some rows leave it out.

clone_size,j_call,d_call,v_call,cdr3_aa,cdr3_nt
NA,TRBJ2-7,TRBD1,TRBV11-3,CASSSLLGTGGVYEQYF,TGTGCCAGCAGCTCCCTTCTGGGGACAGGGGGAGTCTACGAGCAGTACTTC
NA,TRBJ2-7,NA,TRBV19,CASSIAQGGDYHEQYF,TGTGCCAGTAGTATCGCACAGGGAGGGGATTACCACGAGCAGTACTTC
NA,TRBJ2-5,NA,TRBV14,CASSGDLGPAETQYF,TGTGCCAGCAGCGGGGACTTAGGGCCGGCGGAGACCCAGTACTTC
NA,TRBJ2-2,TRBD1,TRBV3-1/TRBV3-2,CASSQRGQGRSTGELFF,TGTGCCAGCAGCCAAAGGGGACAGGGGAGGAGCACCGGGGAGCTGTTTTTT
NA,TRBJ1-2,TRBD1,TRBV2,CASSEDRGDWYGYTF,TGTGCCAGCAGTGAGGACAGGGGCGATTGGTATGGCTACACCTTC
NA,TRBJ2-2,NA,TRBV7-6,CASSLAVLNTGELFF,TGTGCCAGCAGCTTAGCCGTCTTGAACACCGGGGAGCTGTTTTTT
NA,TRBJ2-1,TRBD1,TRBV19,CASSPGQGLVYNEQFF,TGTGCCAGTAGTCCGGGACAGGGGCTTGTATACAATGAGCAGTTCTTC
NA,TRBJ2-2,TRBD1,TRBV18,CASSPGQPINTGELFF,TGTGCCAGCTCACCGGGACAGCCGATAAACACCGGGGAGCTGTTTTTT
NA,TRBJ2-5,TRBD2,TRBV7-2,CASSSAGGQETQYF,TGTGCCAGCAGCTCTGCGGGAGGGCAAGAGACCCAGTACTTC
NA,TRBJ1-5,TRBD1,TRBV2,CASGTGEYSNQPQHF,TGTGCCAGCGGGACAGGGGAATATAGCAATCAGCCCCAGCATTTT
few,TRBJ1-1,NA,TRBV5-4,CASSSAGAWGNTEAFF,TGTGCCAGCAGTTCTGCAGGGGCGTGGGGGAACACTGAAGCTTTCTTT
NA,TRBJ1-5,TRBD1,TRBV2,CASRQGQISNQPQHF,TGTGCCAGCAGGCAGGGACAGATTAGCAATCAGCCCCAGCATTTT
NA,TRBJ2-7,NA,TRBV12-1,CASSPDSFYEQYF,TGTGCCAGCAGCCCGGACAGTTTCTACGAGCAGTACTTC
NA,TRBJ2-4,NA,TRBV29-1,CSVATRAKNIQYF,TGCAGCGTTGCCACGAGAGCCAAAAACATTCAGTACTTC
NA,TRBJ2-7,TRBD1,TRBV5-6,CASSSRTGVFDEQYF,TGTGCCAGCAGTAGTAGGACAGGGGTATTCGACGAGCAGTACTTC
NA,TRBJ1-6,NA,TRBV4-3,CASSQGLFGSPLHF,TGCGCCAGCAGCCAGGGACTCTTTGGTTCACCCCTCCACTTT
NA,TRBJ2-5,NA,TRBV27,CASKEGLQETQYF,TGTGCCAGCAAAGAGGGCCTCCAAGAGACCCAGTACTTC
NA,TRBJ2-1,TRBD2,TRBV6-4,CASSDGRETNEQFF,TGTGCCAGCAGTGACGGGCGGGAGACAAATGAGCAGTTCTTC
NA,TRBJ1-2,NA,TRBV30,CAWRVIRRVFYGYTF,TGTGCCTGGAGAGTGATTCGCAGGGTATTTTATGGCTACACCTTC
NA,TRBJ2-7,TRBD1,TRBV27,CASSRRWTGTGETYEQYF,TGTGCCAGCAGTCGAAGATGGACCGGGACAGGGGAGACCTACGAGCAGTACTTC
NA,TRBJ2-7,NA,TRBV27,CASSLALATSYEQYF,TGTGCCAGCAGTCTAGCCCTAGCGACCTCCTACGAGCAGTACTTC
NA,TRBJ2-7,TRBD2,TRBV7-9,CASSLVSGSFSSYEQYF,TGTGCCAGCAGCTTAGTTAGCGGGAGTTTTTCATCCTACGAGCAGTACTTC
NA,TRBJ2-3,NA,TRBV19,CASSIARWPSASTDTQYF,TGTGCCAGTAGTATTGCTCGCTGGCCAAGCGCCAGCACAGATACGCAGTATTTT
NA,TRBJ1-6,TRBD1,TRBV11-2,CASSPDRGNNSPLHF,TGTGCCAGCAGCCCCGACAGGGGTAATAATTCACCCCTCCACTTT
NA,TRBJ1-3,TRBD1,TRBV19,CASSNRDRAFGNTIYF,TGTGCCAGTAGTAACCGGGACAGGGCATTCGGAAACACCATATATTTT
NA,TRBJ1-2,NA,TRBV6-8,CASSPPPGLDYGYTF,TGTGCCAGCAGCCCACCGCCAGGGTTGGACTATGGCTACACCTTC
NA,TRBJ1-1,NA,TRBV7-8,CASSVRGNTEAFF,TGTGCCAGCAGCGTCCGGGGGAACACTGAAGCTTTCTTT
NA,TRBJ2-5,TRBD1,TRBV7-7,CASSATGRQETQYF,TGTGCCAGCAGCGCGACAGGGAGACAAGAGACCCAGTACTTC
NA,TRBJ1-2,NA,TRBV6-6,CASSPNYGYTF,TGTGCCAGCAGCCCGAACTATGGCTACACCTTC
NA,TRBJ1-5,TRBD1,TRBV6-5,CASSRGQGEQPQHF,TGTGCCAGCAGCCGGGGACAGGGAGAACAGCCCCAGCATTTT
NA,TRBJ2-6,TRBD2,TRBV5-4,CASSPRLAGGFSGANVLTF,TGTGCCAGCAGCCCTCGACTAGCGGGAGGATTCTCTGGGGCCAACGTCCTGACTTTC
NA,TRBJ2-1,NA,TRBV3-1/TRBV3-2,CASSQDRLAGLDEQFF,TGTGCCAGCAGCCAAGATCGGTTAGCTGGACTGGATGAGCAGTTCTTC
NA,TRBJ2-1,TRBD1,TRBV10-2,CASRLGQFYNEQFF,TGCGCCAGCAGATTGGGACAGTTCTACAATGAGCAGTTCTTC
NA,TRBJ2-1,TRBD2,TRBV14,CASSARLAFYNEQFF,TGTGCCAGCAGCGCCCGACTAGCGTTCTACAATGAGCAGTTCTTC
NA,TRBJ2-2,TRBD1,TRBV10-3,CAISESTGSGTGELFF,TGTGCCATCAGTGAGTCGACAGGGTCGGGCACCGGGGAGCTGTTTTTT
NA,TRBJ1-3,NA,TRBV24-1,CATSDLGRGGSSGNTIYF,TGTGCCACCAGTGATTTAGGCCGAGGGGGTAGCTCTGGAAACACCATATATTTT
NA,TRBJ2-1,TRBD1,TRBV5-5,CASSLGDSYNEQFF,TGTGCCAGCAGCTTGGGGGACAGTTACAATGAGCAGTTCTTC
few,TRBJ2-1,NA,TRBV7-6,CASSLDPSQYNEQFF,TGTGCCAGCAGCTTAGACCCGTCGCAGTACAATGAGCAGTTCTTC
NA,TRBJ2-1,TRBD2,TRBV25-1,CASSGAGGYNEQFF,TGTGCCAGCAGTGGGGCGGGAGGGTACAATGAGCAGTTCTTC
NA,TRBJ2-2,TRBD1,TRBV6-4,CASSAGQGNTGELFF,TGTGCCAGCAGCGCGGGACAGGGGAACACCGGGGAGCTGTTTTTT
NA,TRBJ2-5,NA,TRBV5-1,CASSLSPGAGETQYF,TGCGCCAGCAGCTTGAGCCCAGGGGCGGGAGAGACCCAGTACTTC